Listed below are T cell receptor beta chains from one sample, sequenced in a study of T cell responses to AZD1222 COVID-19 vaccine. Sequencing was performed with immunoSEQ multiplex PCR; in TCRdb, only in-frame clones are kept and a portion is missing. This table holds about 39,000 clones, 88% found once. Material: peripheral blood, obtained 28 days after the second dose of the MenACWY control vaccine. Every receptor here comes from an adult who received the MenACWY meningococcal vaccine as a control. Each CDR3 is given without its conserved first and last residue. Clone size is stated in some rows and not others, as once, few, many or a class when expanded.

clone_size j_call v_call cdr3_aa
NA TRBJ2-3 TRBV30 AWRREGFVGTDTQY
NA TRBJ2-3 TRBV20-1 SASIAGAITDTQY
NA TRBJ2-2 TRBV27 ASSMGGANTGELF
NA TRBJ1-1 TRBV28 ASSPLGAYTEAF
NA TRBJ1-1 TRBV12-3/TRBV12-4 ASSLLNTEAF
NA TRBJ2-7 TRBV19 ASQPSSGTSVPYEQY
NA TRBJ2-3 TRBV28 ASSKGGRYTQY
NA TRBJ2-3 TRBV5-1 ASSWDGPTAPDTQY
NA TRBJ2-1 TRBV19 ASRTSGKRNEQF
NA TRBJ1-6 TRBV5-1 ASSLAFGGLSPLH
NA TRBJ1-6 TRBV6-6 ASSFTGTGASPLH
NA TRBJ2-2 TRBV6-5 ASVLGNTNTGELF
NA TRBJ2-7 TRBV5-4 ASSRTSGMVSEQY
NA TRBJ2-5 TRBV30 AWNIDLGVKTQY
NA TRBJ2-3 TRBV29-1 SVGVALLSTDTQY
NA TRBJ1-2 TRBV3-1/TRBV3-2 ASSSGTAHGYT
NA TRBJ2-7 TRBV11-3 ASSLVPGIPEQY
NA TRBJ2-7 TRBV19 ASSIEGSGVSEQY
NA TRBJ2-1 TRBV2 ASQGSGSRNEQF
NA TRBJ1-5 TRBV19 ASSTGRGAYSNQPQH
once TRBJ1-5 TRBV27 ASSLMAGLNQPQH
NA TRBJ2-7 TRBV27 ASSLGTRDEQY
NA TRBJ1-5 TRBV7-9 ASSLDLGVYSNQPQH
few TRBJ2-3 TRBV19 ASSIVSGVGTDTQY
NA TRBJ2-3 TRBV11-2 ASSTTRGPDTQY
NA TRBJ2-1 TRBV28 ASSPRGAEIYNEQF
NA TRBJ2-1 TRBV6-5 ASSRTGGYNEQF
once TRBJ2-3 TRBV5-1 ASQTMGLDTDTQY